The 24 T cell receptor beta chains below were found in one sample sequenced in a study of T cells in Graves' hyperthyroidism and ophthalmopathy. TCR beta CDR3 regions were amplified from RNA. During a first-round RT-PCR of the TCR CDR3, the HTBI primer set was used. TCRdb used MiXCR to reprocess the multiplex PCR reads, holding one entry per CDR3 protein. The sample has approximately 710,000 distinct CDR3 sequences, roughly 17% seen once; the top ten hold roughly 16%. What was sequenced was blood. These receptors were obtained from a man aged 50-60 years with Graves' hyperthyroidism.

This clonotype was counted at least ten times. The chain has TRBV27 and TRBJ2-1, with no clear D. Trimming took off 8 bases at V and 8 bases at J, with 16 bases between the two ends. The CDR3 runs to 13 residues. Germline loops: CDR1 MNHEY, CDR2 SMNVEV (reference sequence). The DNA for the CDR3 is TGTGCCAGCTCTTTTAGTCATCAGTATGAGCAGTTCTTC. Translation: CASSFSHQYEQFF.

The CDR3 region has the DNA TGTGCCAGCAGCGTGGGCGGGAGGAACACAGATACGCAGTATTTT. Its translation: CASSVGGRNTDTQYF. The V call is TRBV9, the J call TRBJ2-3; 8 bases line up with TRBD2. J gave up 2 bases and V 2 bases, and 4 bases lay outside the gene matches. Germline loops: CDR1 SGDLS, CDR2 YYNGEE. The CDR3 spans 15 residues.

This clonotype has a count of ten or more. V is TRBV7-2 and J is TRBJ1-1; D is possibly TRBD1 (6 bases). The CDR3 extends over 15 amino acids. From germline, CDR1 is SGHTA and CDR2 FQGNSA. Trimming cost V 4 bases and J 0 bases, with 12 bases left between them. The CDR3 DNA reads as TGTGCCAGCAGCTATTTAAGGGGGTTGAACACTGAAGCTTTCTTT. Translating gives CASSYLRGLNTEAFF.

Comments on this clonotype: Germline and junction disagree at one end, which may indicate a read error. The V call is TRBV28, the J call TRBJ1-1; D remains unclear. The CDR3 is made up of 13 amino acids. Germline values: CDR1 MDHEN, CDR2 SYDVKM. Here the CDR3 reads CASSLGSNTKAFF. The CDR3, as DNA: TGTGCCAGCAGTTTAGGATCGAACACTAAAGCTTTCTTT.

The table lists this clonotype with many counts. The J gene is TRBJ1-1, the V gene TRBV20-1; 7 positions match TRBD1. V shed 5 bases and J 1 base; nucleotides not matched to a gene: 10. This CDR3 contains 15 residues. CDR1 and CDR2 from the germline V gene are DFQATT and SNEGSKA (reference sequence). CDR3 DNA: TGCAGTGCTTTAAGGCAGGGGGGAGGGAACACTGAAGCTTTCTTT. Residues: CSALRQGGGNTEAFF.

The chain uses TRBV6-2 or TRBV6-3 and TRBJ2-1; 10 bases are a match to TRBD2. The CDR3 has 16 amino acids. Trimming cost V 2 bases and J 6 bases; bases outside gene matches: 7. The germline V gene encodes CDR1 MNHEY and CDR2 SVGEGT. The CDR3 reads CASSYGTSAMGNEQFF. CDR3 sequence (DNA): TGTGCCAGCAGTTACGGGACTAGCGCGATGGGCAATGAGCAGTTCTTC.

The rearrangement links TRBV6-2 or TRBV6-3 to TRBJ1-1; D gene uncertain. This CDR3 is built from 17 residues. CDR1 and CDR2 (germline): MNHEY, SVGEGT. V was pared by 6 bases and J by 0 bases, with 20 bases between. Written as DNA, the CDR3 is TGTGCCAGCAGGCGAAGAACACACAGTCTCATGAACACTGAAGCTTTCTTT. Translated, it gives CASRRRTHSLMNTEAFF.

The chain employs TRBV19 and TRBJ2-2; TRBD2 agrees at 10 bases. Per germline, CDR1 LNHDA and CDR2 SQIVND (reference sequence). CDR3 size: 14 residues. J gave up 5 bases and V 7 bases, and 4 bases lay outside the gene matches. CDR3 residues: CASTRTSGTGELFF. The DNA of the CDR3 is TGTGCCAGTACGCGGACTAGCGGAACCGGGGAGCTGTTTTTT.

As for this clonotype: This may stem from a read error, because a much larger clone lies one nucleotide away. The chain's CDR3 is CATSDARKGQDEQLF. The CDR3 DNA reads TGTGCCACCAGTGATGCGCGAAAGGGACAGGATGAGCAGTTGTTC. The rearrangement links TRBV24-1 to TRBJ2-1; 8 bases are shared with TRBD1. There are 15 residues in the CDR3. CDR1 is KGHDR and CDR2 is SFDVKD in the germline V gene.

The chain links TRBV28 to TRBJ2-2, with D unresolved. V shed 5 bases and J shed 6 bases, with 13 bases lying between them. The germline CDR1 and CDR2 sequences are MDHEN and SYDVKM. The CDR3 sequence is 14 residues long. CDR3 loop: CASSQTSASGELFF. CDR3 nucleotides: TGTGCCAGCAGTCAGACCAGCGCTTCCGGGGAGCTGTTTTTT.

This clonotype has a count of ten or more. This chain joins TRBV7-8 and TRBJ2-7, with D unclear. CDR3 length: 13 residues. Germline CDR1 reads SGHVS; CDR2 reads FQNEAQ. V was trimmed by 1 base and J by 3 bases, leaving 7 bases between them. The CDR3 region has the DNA TGTGCCAGCAGCTTAGAGGTCCTCTACGAGCAGTACTTC. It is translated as CASSLEVLYEQYF. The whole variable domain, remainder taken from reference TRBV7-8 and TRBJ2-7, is GAGVSQSPRYKVAKRGQDVALRCDPISGHVSLFWYQQALGQGPEFLTYFQNEAQLDKSGLPSDRFFAERPEGSVSTLKIQRTQQEDSAVYLCASSLEVLYEQYFGPGTRLTVT.

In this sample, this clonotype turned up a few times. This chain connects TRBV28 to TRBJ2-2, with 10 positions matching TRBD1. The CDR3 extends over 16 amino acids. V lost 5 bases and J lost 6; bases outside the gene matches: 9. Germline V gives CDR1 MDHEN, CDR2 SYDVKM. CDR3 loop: CASSRLTGGVSGELFF. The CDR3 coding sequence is TGTGCCAGCAGTCGCCTGACAGGGGGCGTCTCCGGGGAGCTGTTTTTT.

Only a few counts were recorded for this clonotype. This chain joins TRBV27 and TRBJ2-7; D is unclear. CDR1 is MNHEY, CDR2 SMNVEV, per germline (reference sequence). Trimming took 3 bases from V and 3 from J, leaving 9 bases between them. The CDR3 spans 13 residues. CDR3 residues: CASSFKGFYEQYF. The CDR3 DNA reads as TGTGCCAGCAGTTTTAAAGGCTTCTACGAGCAGTACTTC.

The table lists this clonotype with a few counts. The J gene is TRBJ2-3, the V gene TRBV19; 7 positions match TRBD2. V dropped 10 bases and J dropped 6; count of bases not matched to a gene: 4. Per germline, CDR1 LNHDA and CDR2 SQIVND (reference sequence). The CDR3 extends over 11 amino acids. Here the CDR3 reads CATSGGDTQYF. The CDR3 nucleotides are TGTGCCACTAGCGGCGGGGATACGCAGTATTTT. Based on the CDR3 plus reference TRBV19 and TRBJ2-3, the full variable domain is DGGITQSPKYLFRKEGQNVTLSCEQNLNHDAMYWYRQDPGQGLRLIYYSQIVNDFQKGDIAEGYSVSREKKESFPLTVTSAQKNPTAFYLCATSGGDTQYFGPGTRLTVL.

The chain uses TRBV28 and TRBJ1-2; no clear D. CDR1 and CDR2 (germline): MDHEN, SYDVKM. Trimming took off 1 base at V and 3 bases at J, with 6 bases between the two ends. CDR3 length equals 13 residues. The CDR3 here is CASSLSSDYGYTF. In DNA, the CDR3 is TGTGCCAGCAGTTTATCATCAGACTATGGCTACACCTTC.

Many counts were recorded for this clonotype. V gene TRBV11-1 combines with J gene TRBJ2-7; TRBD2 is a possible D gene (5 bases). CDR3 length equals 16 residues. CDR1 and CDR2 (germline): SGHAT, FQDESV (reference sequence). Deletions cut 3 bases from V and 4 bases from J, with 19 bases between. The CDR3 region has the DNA TGTGCCAGCAGCTTCACGATCGCAGAGAGGACTTACGAGCAGTACTTC. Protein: CASSFTIAERTYEQYF.

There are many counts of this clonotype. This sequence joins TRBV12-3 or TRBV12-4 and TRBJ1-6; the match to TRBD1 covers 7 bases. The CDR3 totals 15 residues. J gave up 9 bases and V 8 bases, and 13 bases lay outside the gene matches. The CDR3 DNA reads TGTGCCAGCGGCCCTCCGGGACAGAGGGCTTCACCCCTCCACTTT. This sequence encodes CASGPPGQRASPLHF.

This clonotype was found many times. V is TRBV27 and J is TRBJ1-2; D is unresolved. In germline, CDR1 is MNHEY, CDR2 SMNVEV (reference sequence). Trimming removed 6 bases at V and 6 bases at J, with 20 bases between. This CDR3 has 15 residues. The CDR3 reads CASSPHGGSPHGYTF. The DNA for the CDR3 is TGTGCCAGCAGCCCGCACGGAGGGAGTCCCCATGGCTACACCTTC.

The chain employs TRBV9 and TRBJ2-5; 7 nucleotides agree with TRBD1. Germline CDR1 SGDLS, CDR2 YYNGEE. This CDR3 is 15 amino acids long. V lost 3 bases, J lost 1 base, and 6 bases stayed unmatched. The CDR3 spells CASSARQGLQETQYF. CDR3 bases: TGTGCCAGCAGCGCAAGACAGGGTCTCCAAGAGACCCAGTACTTC.

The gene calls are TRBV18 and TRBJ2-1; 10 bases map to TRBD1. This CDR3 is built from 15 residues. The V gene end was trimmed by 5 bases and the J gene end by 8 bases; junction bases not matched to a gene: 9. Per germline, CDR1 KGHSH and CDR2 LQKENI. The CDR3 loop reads CASSAYRDRGDEQFF. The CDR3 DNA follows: TGTGCCAGCTCAGCTTACCGGGACAGGGGCGATGAGCAGTTCTTC. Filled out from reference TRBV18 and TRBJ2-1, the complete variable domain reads NAGVMQNPRHLVRRRGQEARLRCSPMKGHSHVYWYRQLPEEGLKFMVYLQKENIIDESGMPKERFSAEFPKEGPSILRIQQVVRGDSAAYFCASSAYRDRGDEQFFGPGTRLTVL.

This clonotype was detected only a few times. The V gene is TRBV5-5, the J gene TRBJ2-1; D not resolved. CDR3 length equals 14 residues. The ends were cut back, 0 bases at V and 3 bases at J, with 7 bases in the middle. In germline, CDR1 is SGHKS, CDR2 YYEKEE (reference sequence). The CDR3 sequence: CASSLGRIYNEQFF. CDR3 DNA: TGTGCCAGCAGCTTGGGGCGGATCTACAATGAGCAGTTCTTC.

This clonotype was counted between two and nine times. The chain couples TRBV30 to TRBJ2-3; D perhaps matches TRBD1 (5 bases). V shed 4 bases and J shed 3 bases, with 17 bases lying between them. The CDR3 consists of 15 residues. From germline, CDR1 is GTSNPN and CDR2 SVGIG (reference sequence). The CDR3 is CAWINRQPRTDTQYF. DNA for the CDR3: TGTGCCTGGATAAATAGACAGCCCAGAACAGATACGCAGTATTTT.

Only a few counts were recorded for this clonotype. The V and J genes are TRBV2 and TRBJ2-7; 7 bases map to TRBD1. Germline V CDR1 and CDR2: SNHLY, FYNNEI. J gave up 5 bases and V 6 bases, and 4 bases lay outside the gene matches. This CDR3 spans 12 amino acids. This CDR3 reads CASREDRHEQYF. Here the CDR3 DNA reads TGTGCCAGCAGGGAGGACAGGCACGAGCAGTACTTC. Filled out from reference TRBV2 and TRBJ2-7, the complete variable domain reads EPEVTQTPSHQVTQMGQEVILRCVPISNHLYFYWYRQILGQKVEFLVSFYNNEISEKSEIFDDQFSVERPDGSNFTLKIRSTKLEDSAMYFCASREDRHEQYFGPGTRLTVT.

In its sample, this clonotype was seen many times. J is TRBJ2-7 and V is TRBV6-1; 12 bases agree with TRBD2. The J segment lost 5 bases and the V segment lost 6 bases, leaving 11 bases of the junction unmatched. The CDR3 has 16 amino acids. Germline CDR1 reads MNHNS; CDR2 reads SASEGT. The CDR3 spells CASSPQTSGRGHEQYF. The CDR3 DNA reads TGTGCCAGCAGCCCTCAGACTAGCGGGAGAGGTCACGAGCAGTACTTC.